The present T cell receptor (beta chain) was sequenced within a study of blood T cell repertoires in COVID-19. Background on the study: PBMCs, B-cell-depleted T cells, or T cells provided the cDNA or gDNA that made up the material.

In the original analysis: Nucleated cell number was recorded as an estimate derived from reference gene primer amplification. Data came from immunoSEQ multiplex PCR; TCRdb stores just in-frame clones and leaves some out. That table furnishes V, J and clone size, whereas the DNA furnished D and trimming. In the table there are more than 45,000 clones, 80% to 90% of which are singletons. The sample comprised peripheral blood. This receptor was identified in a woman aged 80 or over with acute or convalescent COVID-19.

The chain's CDR3 is CSVSGTAYEQYF. In nucleotides, the CDR3 is TGCAGCGTCTCCGGGACAGCCTACGAGCAGTACTTC. The gene calls are TRBV29-1 and TRBJ2-7; 7 bases map to TRBD1. CDR1 SQVTM and CDR2 ANQGSEA come from the germline V gene. This CDR3 has 12 amino acids. Trimming took 6 bases from V and 2 from J; bases not matched to a gene: 4.